Described below is a single T cell receptor beta chain sequence and its context. TCRdb analysed the 5' RACE reads with MiXCR anew, one entry per CDR3 protein. This table holds hundreds of thousands of distinct CDR3 sequences, just under 20% found once. The V end was cut by 0 bases, the J end by 8 bases, with 18 bases between. This CDR3 spans 16 amino acids. This sample is part of a study of T-cell memory formation after mild COVID-19. V is TRBV12-3 or TRBV12-4 and J is TRBJ2-3; D is perhaps TRBD1 or TRBD2 (5 bases each). The sample comprised PBMCs or a T cell subset sorted from them (not recorded which). This TCR was recovered from a man in his late teens or twenties who had mild COVID-19 (a few samples of this study predate the infection). Cell type and time point are not known. CDR3: CASSLALGEQVVTQYF. DNA of the CDR3: TGTGCCAGCAGTTTAGCCCTGGGGGAACAAGTCGTTACGCAGTATTTT.